This T cell receptor (beta chain) was obtained from a study of T-cell reconstitution after alpha-beta-depleted transplantation in children. Study conclusions and caveats: It was reported that alpha-beta T cells came from several hundred expanded graft clones (about two months after transplant). Some patients owed their high day-60 TCRbeta diversity to surviving recipient T cells and thymic progenitors.

This clonotype was observed a handful of times. Its target is unknown. Molecular barcoding with unique molecular identifiers was used for the TCRbeta library. TCRdb re-called the PCR reads through MiXCR, storing one row per CDR3 protein. Among about 830,000 distinct CDR3 sequences listed, roughly 15% were seen once. CDR1 SQVTM and CDR2 ANQGSEA come from the germline V gene. Trimming took off 0 bases at V and 3 bases at J, with 11 bases between the two ends. The CDR3 has 14 residues. This TCR was recovered from a male patient between 5 and 17 years old who had a stem cell transplant for acute lymphoblastic leukemia, so the T cells may come from the graft donor. This sample comprised PBMCs, mostly from graft donor cells, obtained 360 days after TCRalphabeta/CD19-depleted stem cell transplant. V gene TRBV29-1 combines with J gene TRBJ2-5; no definite D call. In nucleotides, the CDR3 is TGCAGCGTTGAAGAGGTAGGGAACGAAGAGACCCAGTACTTC. It yields the protein CSVEEVGNEETQYF.